Presented here are 6 T cell receptor beta chains from one specimen sequenced in a study of T cell responses to AZD1222 COVID-19 vaccine. Sequencing used immunoSEQ multiplex PCR; TCRdb keeps in-frame clones, though not all of them. Of more than 95,000 clones listed, 88% are singletons. The source material was peripheral blood, sampled on day 0 of AZD1222 vaccination. The receptors derive from an adult in good health.

This clone was observed a single time. The chain links TRBV6-5 to TRBJ2-2; D could derive from TRBD1 or TRBD2 (5 bases each). There are 14 residues in the CDR3. From germline, CDR1 is MNHEY and CDR2 SVGAGI. V was clipped by 5 bases and J by 9 bases, with 16 bases between them. CDR3 amino acids: CASSTGPPPRELFF. In DNA, the CDR3 is TGTGCCAGCAGTACGGGACCCCCTCCCCGGGAGCTGTTTTTT.

The chain recombines TRBV5-1 with TRBJ2-6; D may be TRBD1 (5 bases). The CDR3 spans 17 residues. The germline V gene encodes CDR1 SGHRS and CDR2 YFSETQ. Trimming removed 0 bases from V and 4 bases from J, with 14 bases in between. The DNA for the CDR3 is TGCGCCAGCAGCTTGGACCCCGCAGGGTCCGGGGCCAACGTCCTGACTTTC. It is translated as CASSLDPAGSGANVLTF.

The chain links TRBV21-1 to TRBJ2-5; the D call of TRBD1 is as the table states it, not checked on the DNA. TRBV21-1 is marked as a pseudogene. The CDR3 totals 16 residues. The CDR3 DNA reads as TGTGCCAGCAGCAAAGTGCCAGGGGGTTATCAAGAGACCCAGTACTTC. Translation: CASSKVPGGYQETQYF.

The rearrangement joins TRBV6-5 to TRBJ1-2; D gene ambiguous. Looked up from germline, CDR1 is MNHEY and CDR2 is SVGAGI. There are 16 residues in the CDR3. V lost 0 bases, J lost 4 bases, and 15 bases lay in between. The CDR3 region is CASSYSYEARFYGYTF. For the CDR3, the DNA is TGTGCCAGCAGTTACTCATACGAGGCTCGATTCTATGGCTACACCTTC.

This clone was picked up one time. DNA of the CDR3: TGTGCCAGCAGCTCCAGACTAGCGCCTAATGAGCAGTTCTTC. Translated: CASSSRLAPNEQFF. This rearrangement joins TRBV7-3 to TRBJ2-1; 8 bases agree with TRBD2. Germline CDR1 and CDR2: SGHTA and FQGTGA. With V trimmed by 4 bases and J by 7 bases, 6 bases remained unmatched. This CDR3 has 14 residues.

This chain uses TRBV12-5 with TRBJ2-1, with 8 bases lining up with TRBD1. Germline values: CDR1 LGHNT, CDR2 FRNRAP. The CDR3 consists of 14 residues. V lost 6 bases to trimming and J lost 6 bases; unmatched junction nucleotides: 7. The DNA of the CDR3 is TGTGCTAGTGGGTTCGGACAGGGCACCAATGAGCAGTTCTTC. This encodes CASGFGQGTNEQFF.